This entry describes one TCR beta chain. The target antigen is unknown. MiXCR, run by TCRdb on the reads, gives a single entry per CDR3 protein. The table has under 200,000 distinct CDR3 sequences, less than 9.5% seen once. The data were taken from a study of T cell repertoires in cytomegalovirus infection. Study as a whole: Matching HLA type and CMV infection were both indicated by public TCR beta signatures. Study outcomes and limitations: The ex vivo response was dominated by HLA-C-restricted CMV-specific TCR beta clonotypes. Based on cumulative public TCR beta family frequency, carriers of CMV plus the relevant HLA were identified.

V shed 10 bases and J 6 bases; nucleotides not matched to a gene: 15. The CDR3 sequence is 15 residues long. Germline V CDR1 and CDR2: SNHLY, FYNNEI. V usage is TRBV2 and J usage is TRBJ2-7; 10 bases align to TRBD1. This TCR came from a human donor in good health (CMV status not recorded). Some clones in this sample may be carry-over from other donors' samples. Sequencing was done on a sample of PBMCs. CDR3 region: CATEYGTGVVGEQYF. CDR3 DNA: TGTGCCACCGAGTACGGGACAGGGGTCGTGGGCGAGCAGTACTTC.